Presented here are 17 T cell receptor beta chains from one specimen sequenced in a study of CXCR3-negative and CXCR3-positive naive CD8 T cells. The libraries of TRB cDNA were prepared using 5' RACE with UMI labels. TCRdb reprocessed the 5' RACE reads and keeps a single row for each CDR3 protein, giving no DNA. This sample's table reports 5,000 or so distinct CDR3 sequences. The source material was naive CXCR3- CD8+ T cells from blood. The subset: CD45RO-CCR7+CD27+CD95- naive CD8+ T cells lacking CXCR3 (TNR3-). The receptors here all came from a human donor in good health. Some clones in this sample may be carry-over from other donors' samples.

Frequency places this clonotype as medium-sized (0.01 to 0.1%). The CDR3 is CASSWTVNTEAFF. This chain connects TRBV5-1 to TRBJ1-1; with no DNA, the TCRdb D assignment of TRBD1 cannot be verified. Germline assignment: CDR1 SGHRS and CDR2 YFSETQ. CDR3 length equals 13 residues.

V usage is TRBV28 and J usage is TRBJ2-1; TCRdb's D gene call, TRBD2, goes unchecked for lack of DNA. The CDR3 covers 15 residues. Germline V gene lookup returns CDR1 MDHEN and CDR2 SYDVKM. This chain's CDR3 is CASSHRREARNEQFF.

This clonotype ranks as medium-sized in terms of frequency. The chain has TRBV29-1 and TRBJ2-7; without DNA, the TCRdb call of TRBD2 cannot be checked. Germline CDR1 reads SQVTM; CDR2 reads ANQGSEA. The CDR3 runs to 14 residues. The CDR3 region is CSVEGGLRGDEQYF.

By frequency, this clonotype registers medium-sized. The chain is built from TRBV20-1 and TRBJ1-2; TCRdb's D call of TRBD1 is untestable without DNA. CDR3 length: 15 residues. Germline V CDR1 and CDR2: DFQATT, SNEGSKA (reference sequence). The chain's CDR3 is CSAPDRGPPNYGYTF.

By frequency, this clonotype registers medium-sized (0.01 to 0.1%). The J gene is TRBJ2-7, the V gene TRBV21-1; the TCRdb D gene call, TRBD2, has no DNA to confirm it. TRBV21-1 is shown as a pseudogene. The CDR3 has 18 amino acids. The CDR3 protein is CASSKGVNSGRAGDEQYF.

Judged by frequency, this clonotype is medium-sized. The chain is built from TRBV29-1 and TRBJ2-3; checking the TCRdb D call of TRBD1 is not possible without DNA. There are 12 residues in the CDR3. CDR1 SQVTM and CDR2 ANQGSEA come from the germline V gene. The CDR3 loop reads CSVGADTDTQYF.

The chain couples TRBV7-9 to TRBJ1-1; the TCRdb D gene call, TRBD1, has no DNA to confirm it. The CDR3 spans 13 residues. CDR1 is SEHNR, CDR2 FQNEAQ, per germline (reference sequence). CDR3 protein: CASSQGGEGSAFF.

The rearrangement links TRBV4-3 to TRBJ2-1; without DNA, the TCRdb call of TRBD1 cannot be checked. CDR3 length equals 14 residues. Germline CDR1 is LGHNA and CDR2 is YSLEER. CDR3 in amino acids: CASSQDGAANEQFF.

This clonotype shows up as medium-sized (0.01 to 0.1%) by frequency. The CDR3 region is CASSQDETIGYEQYF. The rearrangement joins TRBV4-1 to TRBJ2-7. This CDR3 comprises 15 residues. Germline CDR1 and CDR2: MGHRA and YSYEKL.

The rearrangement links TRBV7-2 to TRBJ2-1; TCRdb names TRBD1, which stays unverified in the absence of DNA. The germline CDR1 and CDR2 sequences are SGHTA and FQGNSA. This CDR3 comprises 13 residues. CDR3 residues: CASSDSNNNEQFF.

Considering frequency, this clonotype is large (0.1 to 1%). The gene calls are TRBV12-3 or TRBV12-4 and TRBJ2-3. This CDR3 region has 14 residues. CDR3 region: CASSLAGSTDTQYF.

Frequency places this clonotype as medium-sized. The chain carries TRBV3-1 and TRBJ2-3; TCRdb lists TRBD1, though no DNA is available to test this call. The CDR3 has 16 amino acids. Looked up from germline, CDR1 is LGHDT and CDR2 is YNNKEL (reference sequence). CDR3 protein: CASSQEVTGSTDTQYF.

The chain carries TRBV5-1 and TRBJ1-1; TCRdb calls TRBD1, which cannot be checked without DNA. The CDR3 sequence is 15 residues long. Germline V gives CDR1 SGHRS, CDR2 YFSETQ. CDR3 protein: CASSLVGDRASEAFF.

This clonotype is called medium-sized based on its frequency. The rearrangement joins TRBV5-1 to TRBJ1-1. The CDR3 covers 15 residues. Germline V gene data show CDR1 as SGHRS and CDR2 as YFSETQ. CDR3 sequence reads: CASSGGTSVDTEAFF.

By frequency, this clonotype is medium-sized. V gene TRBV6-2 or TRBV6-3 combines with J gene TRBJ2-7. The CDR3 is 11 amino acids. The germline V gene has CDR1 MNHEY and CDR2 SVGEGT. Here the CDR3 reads CASGYRAEQYF.

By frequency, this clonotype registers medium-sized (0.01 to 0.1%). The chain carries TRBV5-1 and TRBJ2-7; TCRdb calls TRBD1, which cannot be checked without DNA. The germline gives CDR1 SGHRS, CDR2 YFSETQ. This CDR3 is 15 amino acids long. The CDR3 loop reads CASSSKQGSSYEQYF.

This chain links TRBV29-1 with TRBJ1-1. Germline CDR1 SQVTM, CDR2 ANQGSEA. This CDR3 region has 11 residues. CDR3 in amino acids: CSVVLVAEAFF.